This T cell receptor (beta chain) originates from a study of OX40 agonist ivuxolimab in advanced cancers. The V gene lost 4 bases and the J gene lost 1 base, with 6 bases spanning the gap. The CDR3 runs to 13 residues. Germline V gene lookup returns CDR1 SGHRS and CDR2 YFSETQ. TCRdb's copy holds only in-frame clones and misses some; the assay was immunoSEQ multiplex PCR. The sample comprises about 78,000 clones, approximately 80% of which are singletons, and over 0.4% rests with the top ten. Findings of the study overall: Expanded clones belonging to CD8+ T cells outnumbered, on average, those of CD4+.

Cycle 7 day 1, cycle 4 day 1, and baseline were the timepoints at which blood was sampled. With regard to this clone: What it recognizes is unknown. This CDR3 is also generated by other DNA sequences in the sample.

Source: CD4+ or CD8+ T cells sorted from blood, taken in a trial of the OX40 agonist ivuxolimab. V gene TRBV5-1 combines with J gene TRBJ1-5, with a weak D call TRBD1 (5 bases). The clonotype was recovered from an adult with an advanced solid tumor such as melanoma, head and neck, liver or kidney cancer. This CDR3 reads CASSRGSNQPQHF. DNA of the CDR3: TGCGCCAGCAGCCGGGGGAGCAATCAGCCCCAGCATTTT.